The 8 T cell receptor beta chains below all came from one sample that was sequenced in a study of cytomegalovirus exposure and HLA in healthy donors. PCR involved 60 Vbeta and 13 Jbeta primers. Sequencing used immunoSEQ multiplex PCR; TCRdb keeps in-frame clones, though not all of them. Seen here are around 150,000 clones, 70% to 80% observed once, and the top ten hold 1.3%. What was sequenced was PBMCs. These receptors originate from a woman between 50 and 59 years old in good health and CMV-seronegative.

This chain uses TRBV15 with TRBJ1-1, with 7 nucleotides matching TRBD1. The CDR3 is 15 amino acids. Looked up from germline, CDR1 is LNHNV and CDR2 is YYDKDF (reference sequence). J gave up 1 base and V 6 bases, and 8 bases lay outside the gene matches. The CDR3 DNA follows: TGTGCCACCAGAATTCGACAGGGAGGGAACACTGAAGCTTTCTTT. Translating it yields CATRIRQGGNTEAFF.

This sequence joins TRBV6-5 and TRBJ1-1; no clear D gene. The germline CDR1 and CDR2 sequences are MNHEY and SVGAGI. Trimming pared 2 bases from V and 5 bases from J, leaving 15 bases between. The length of the CDR3 is 15 residues. The CDR3 DNA sequence: TGTGCCAGCAGTTACGTAGCTGCTGTGCAGACTGAAGCTTTCTTT. The encoded protein is CASSYVAAVQTEAFF.

The chain couples TRBV29-1 to TRBJ2-1; 7 nucleotides align to TRBD1. V trimming: 5 bases; J trimming: 0 bases; junction bases outside the gene matches: 4. CDR3 length equals 14 residues. The germline gives CDR1 SQVTM, CDR2 ANQGSEA. The CDR3 region has the DNA TGCAGCGTTACGGACAGGTCCTCCTACAATGAGCAGTTCTTC. Protein sequence: CSVTDRSSYNEQFF.

The rearrangement links TRBV7-2 to TRBJ2-1; 9 nucleotides align to TRBD2. V dropped 3 bases and J dropped 2; count of bases not matched to a gene: 5. The V gene's germline CDR1 is SGHTA and CDR2 FQGNSA. This CDR3 is 16 amino acids long. In DNA, the CDR3 is TGTGCCAGCAGCTTTAGCGGGAGAGGCACCTACAATGAGCAGTTCTTC. It specifies CASSFSGRGTYNEQFF.

This rearrangement joins TRBV7-9 to TRBJ2-5, with unresolved D. Germline V gene data show CDR1 as SEHNR and CDR2 as FQNEAQ (reference sequence). Between the trimmed V and J ends, which lost 1 base and 2 bases, there was a span of 8 bases. The CDR3 totals 14 residues. CDR3 sequence reads: CASSLGVRQETQYF. Written as DNA, the CDR3 is TGTGCCAGCAGCTTAGGGGTCAGGCAAGAGACCCAGTACTTC.

The table lists this clone with a few counts. This chain links TRBV6-5 with TRBJ1-4; D gene uncertain. CDR3 length: 15 amino acids. Per the germline V gene, CDR1 is MNHEY and CDR2 is SVGAGI. The V end lost 0 bases, the J end lost 8 bases, and 13 bases lay between the germline ends. The CDR3 protein is CASSYSREGYEKLFF. CDR3 sequence (DNA): TGTGCCAGCAGTTACTCCCGGGAGGGTTACGAAAAACTGTTTTTT.

The chain combines TRBV9 with TRBJ2-3; 8 bases line up with TRBD2. The CDR3 loop spans 16 amino acids. The germline V gene encodes CDR1 SGDLS and CDR2 YYNGEE. With 4 bases clipped from V and 1 base from J, the junction kept 8 bases outside the gene matches. This chain's CDR3 is CASSPPGRAGTDTQYF. CDR3 in DNA: TGTGCCAGCAGCCCCCCCGGGAGGGCAGGCACAGATACGCAGTATTTT. The variable domain in full, with the rest retrieved from reference TRBV9 and TRBJ2-3, is DSGVTQTPKHLITATGQRVTLRCSPRSGDLSVYWYQQSLDQGLQFLIQYYNGEERAKGNILERFSAQQFPDLHSELNLSSLELGDSALYFCASSPPGRAGTDTQYFGPGTRLTVL.

This clone has a handful of counts. The genes are TRBV21-1 and TRBJ1-5. TRBV21-1 is marked as a pseudogene. This CDR3 has 16 residues. CDR3 bases: TGTGCCAGCAGCAAAGGGTCGCGGGGGGATTATCAGCCCCAGCATTTT. Amino acids: CASSKGSRGDYQPQHF.